This TCR beta chain comes out of a study of blood T cell repertoires in COVID-19. The CDR3 sequence is 14 residues long. Per the germline V gene, CDR1 is SGHAT and CDR2 is FQNNGV. Trimming pared 1 base from V and 0 bases from J, leaving 7 bases between. TCRdb keeps only in-frame clones here, not all; method: immunoSEQ multiplex PCR. The sample contains about 41,000 clones, 70% to 90% of which appear only once. The sample taken for sequencing was peripheral blood. The receptor's source is a man in his sixties with acute or convalescent COVID-19. V gene TRBV11-2 combines with J gene TRBJ2-7; TRBD2 is a possible D gene (6 bases). The CDR3 nucleotides read TGTGCCAGCAGCTTAGGGGGAGGCTCCTACGAGCAGTACTTC. Residues: CASSLGGGSYEQYF.